The 24 T cell receptor beta chains in this list originate from one sample, sequenced in a study of regulatory T cells in long-lasting Graves disease. Arm-PCR of CDR3 regions and iRepertoire HTBI primers were used to build TCR beta libraries. Via MiXCR, TCRdb re-called the multiplex PCR reads, giving one row per CDR3 protein. The profile shows roughly 500,000 distinct CDR3 sequences, less than 25% of them singletons. Time point: persistent/refractory GD, antithyroid drugs over 5 years with positive TRAb. Generation of the TCR library employed RNA extracted from PBMCs. The sample consisted of peripheral blood mononuclear cells (PBMCs), taken when the disease was refractory, from a patient treated with antithyroid drugs. These receptors all stem from a female donor with Graves disease.

V usage is TRBV6-2 or TRBV6-3 and J usage is TRBJ2-1, with 10 bases fitting TRBD2. Germline CDR1 and CDR2: MNHEY and SVGEGT. This CDR3 has 15 residues. The J segment lost 8 bases and the V segment lost 0 bases, leaving 4 bases of the junction unmatched. The CDR3 sequence: CASSYSGGLAYEQFF. Here the CDR3 DNA reads TGTGCCAGCAGTTACTCGGGGGGACTAGCGTATGAGCAGTTCTTC.

A few counts support this clonotype. This chain links TRBV5-6 with TRBJ2-3; the D is unclear. This CDR3 is built from 16 residues. The V gene lost 1 base and the J gene lost 0 bases, with 12 bases spanning the gap. Germline V gene lookup returns CDR1 SGHDT and CDR2 YYEEEE. As DNA, the CDR3 is TGTGCCAGCAGCTTGTCGGGCAGCTCAAGCACAGATACGCAGTATTTT. Amino acids: CASSLSGSSSTDTQYF.

This clonotype was found many times. The chain carries TRBV2 and TRBJ2-7; 12 bases line up with TRBD1. CDR1 SNHLY and CDR2 FYNNEI come from the germline V gene. Losses at the gene ends were 7 bases for V and 6 bases for J; bases not matched to a gene: 7. The CDR3 loop spans 14 amino acids. DNA for the CDR3: TGTGCCAGCAAACGGGACAGGGGGCGCCCCGAGCAGTACTTC. Translated, it gives CASKRDRGRPEQYF. The entire variable domain, with the rest obtained from reference TRBV2 and TRBJ2-7, is as follows: EPEVTQTPSHQVTQMGQEVILRCVPISNHLYFYWYRQILGQKVEFLVSFYNNEISEKSEIFDDQFSVERPDGSNFTLKIRSTKLEDSAMYFCASKRDRGRPEQYFGPGTRLTVT.

V is TRBV9 and J is TRBJ1-2, with D unresolved. Germline CDR1 and CDR2: SGDLS and YYNGEE. V shed 3 bases and J shed 6 bases, with 15 bases lying between them. The CDR3 length is 14 residues. CDR3 bases: TGTGCCAGCAGCGGCGGGGTCACAAAGGATGGCTACACCTTC. This gives the protein CASSGGVTKDGYTF.

In this sample, this clonotype turned up many times. V is TRBV28 and J is TRBJ2-7; TRBD2 might be the D (7 bases). Germline V gene data show CDR1 as MDHEN and CDR2 as SYDVKM. Trimming took 6 bases from V and 8 from J, leaving 14 bases between them. This CDR3 contains 12 residues. The chain's CDR3 is CASSLLGGQQYF. The CDR3 DNA reads TGTGCCAGCAGCCTCCTGGGGGGGCAGCAGTACTTC.

This clonotype appeared many times. The genes are TRBV7-9 and TRBJ2-5; possible D gene TRBD2, 5 bases. This CDR3 is 15 amino acids long. V lost 2 bases, J lost 3 bases, and 13 bases lay in between. CDR1 is SEHNR and CDR2 is FQNEAQ in the germline V gene (reference sequence). The CDR3 nucleotides read TGTGCCAGCAGCTTACCAAGACTGGAGGAAGAGACCCAGTACTTC. Its translation: CASSLPRLEEETQYF. Full variable domain (missing parts from reference TRBV7-9 and TRBJ2-5): DTGVSQNPRHKITKRGQNVTFRCDPISEHNRLYWYRQTLGQGPEFLTYFQNEAQLEKSRLLSDRFSAERPKGSFSTLEIQRTEQGDSAMYLCASSLPRLEEETQYFGPGTRLLVL.

Only one count was recorded for this clonotype. The chain carries TRBV20-1 and TRBJ2-1, with 7 bases lining up with TRBD2. This CDR3 is 16 amino acids long. The V gene's germline CDR1 is DFQATT and CDR2 SNEGSKA (reference sequence). V dropped 0 bases and J dropped 5; count of bases not matched to a gene: 10. The CDR3 protein is CSARDIRLAANNEQFF. The CDR3 DNA reads TGCAGTGCTAGAGATATTAGGCTAGCGGCGAACAATGAGCAGTTCTTC.

In its sample, this clonotype was seen many times. This chain connects TRBV12-5 to TRBJ2-5; D is possibly TRBD2 (5 bases). Germline V gene lookup returns CDR1 LGHNT and CDR2 FRNRAP. This CDR3 has 11 amino acids. The CDR3 DNA is TGTGCCAGCGGACTTGGGGAGACCCAGTACTTC. Translated: CASGLGETQYF.

This clonotype was counted ten times or more. The chain links TRBV11-2 to TRBJ1-1; D may be TRBD1 (6 bases). With 4 bases removed from V and 3 bases from J, the gap between germline ends came to 18 bases. Germline V gene lookup returns CDR1 SGHAT and CDR2 FQNNGV. The CDR3 is made up of 16 amino acids. CDR3 in DNA: TGTGCCAGCAGCTCGCAAACCTGGACAGTACACACTGAAGCTTTCTTT. Encoded protein: CASSSQTWTVHTEAFF.

Many counts were recorded for this clonotype. V gene TRBV7-2 combines with J gene TRBJ1-4, with a tentative D call TRBD1 (5 bases). V lost 1 base and J lost 2, with 14 bases in between. The V gene's germline CDR1 is SGHTA and CDR2 FQGNSA. This CDR3 spans 17 amino acids. CDR3 sequence: CASSLVGGGVTNEKLFF. The CDR3 DNA follows: TGTGCCAGCAGCTTAGTCGGGGGGGGTGTGACTAATGAAAAACTGTTTTTT.

The rearrangement links TRBV20-1 to TRBJ1-1; possibly TRBD1 for D (5 bases). Trimming pared 4 bases from V and 9 bases from J, leaving 12 bases between. Germline V gene data show CDR1 as DFQATT and CDR2 as SNEGSKA (reference sequence). CDR3 length: 11 residues. The CDR3 sequence: CSAKFGQQAFF. The CDR3 bases are TGCAGTGCTAAATTTGGACAACAAGCTTTCTTT.

This clonotype was counted at least ten times. This chain joins TRBV3-1 and TRBJ1-1; D may be TRBD1 (5 bases). The CDR3 has 13 residues. Trimming removed 5 bases from V and 6 bases from J, with 13 bases in between. CDR1 is LGHDT and CDR2 is YNNKEL in the germline V gene (reference sequence). The CDR3 here is CASSSGAPAEAFF. The CDR3 bases are TGTGCCAGCAGCTCCGGGGCTCCCGCTGAAGCTTTCTTT.

Many counts were recorded for this clonotype. J is TRBJ2-7 and V is TRBV25-1, with 7 bases aligning to TRBD2. V lost 6 bases to trimming and J lost 3 bases; unmatched junction nucleotides: 23. This CDR3 region has 19 residues. The V gene's germline CDR1 is MGHDK and CDR2 SYGVNS. The CDR3 DNA sequence: TGTGCCAGCAGGGGGGTCGGCGGGGGTGAATGGGGGGACTACTACGAGCAGTACTTC. This codes for CASRGVGGGEWGDYYEQYF.

In its sample, this clonotype was seen a few times. In nucleotides, the CDR3 is TGTGCCAGCAGCCAAGAAGGGGACAGGGGGTATTCACCCCTCCACTTT. Translating it yields CASSQEGDRGYSPLHF. The chain is built from TRBV4-2 and TRBJ1-6; 11 bases agree with TRBD1. V trimming: 0 bases; J trimming: 8 bases; junction bases outside the gene matches: 3. Germline-derived CDR1 and CDR2 are LGHNA and YNFKEQ. The CDR3 length is 16 residues.

This clonotype was picked up a small number of times. The gene calls are TRBV25-1 and TRBJ1-6; D unclear. CDR1 is MGHDK, CDR2 SYGVNS, per germline. This CDR3 is built from 13 residues. The V end was cut by 0 bases, the J end by 7 bases, with 4 bases between. The CDR3 reads CASSEYGNSPLHF. For the CDR3, the DNA is TGTGCCAGCAGTGAATACGGAAATTCACCCCTCCACTTT.

Many counts were recorded for this clonotype. The chain combines TRBV3-1 with TRBJ2-7, with D perhaps matching TRBD1 (5 bases). Germline CDR1 is LGHDT and CDR2 is YNNKEL (reference sequence). The CDR3 covers 12 residues. Trimming stripped 4 bases from V and 5 bases from J, with 9 bases between. The CDR3 region has the DNA TGTGCCAGCAGCCGAAGCAGGGACGAGCAGTACTTC. This translates into CASSRSRDEQYF.

This clonotype was found a few times. V is TRBV19 and J is TRBJ2-4; 8 nucleotides agree with TRBD1. In germline, CDR1 is LNHDA, CDR2 SQIVND (reference sequence). The CDR3 consists of 15 residues. V lost 6 bases and J lost 5; bases outside the gene matches: 9. This chain's CDR3 is CASRRNGQGENIQYF. The DNA of the CDR3 is TGTGCCAGTAGGAGGAACGGACAGGGCGAAAACATTCAGTACTTC.

This chain connects TRBV13 to TRBJ1-4; the match to TRBD1 covers 10 bases. The CDR3 runs 14 residues. J gave up 10 bases and V 5 bases, and 7 bases lay outside the gene matches. Germline values: CDR1 PRHDT, CDR2 FYEKMQ (reference sequence). This chain's CDR3 is CASSPETGGVKLFF. The CDR3 DNA reads TGTGCCAGCAGCCCCGAGACAGGGGGCGTAAAACTGTTTTTT.

In its sample, this clonotype was seen many times. The rearrangement joins TRBV20-1 to TRBJ2-7, with a weak D call TRBD2 (6 bases). Germline values: CDR1 DFQATT, CDR2 SNEGSKA (reference sequence). The CDR3 consists of 12 residues. The V end was cut by 1 base, the J end by 6 bases, with 10 bases between. This chain's CDR3 is CSARGRAGEQYF. The CDR3 bases are TGCAGTGCTAGAGGGAGGGCGGGCGAGCAGTACTTC.

This clonotype was observed at least ten times. The chain couples TRBV27 to TRBJ1-2; D is perhaps TRBD1 (6 bases). The CDR3 spans 14 residues. Trimming cost V 6 bases and J 6 bases, with 17 bases left between them. Germline lookup yields CDR1 MNHEY and CDR2 SMNVEV (reference sequence). The CDR3 region has the DNA TGTGCCAGCAGGACCGGCGGGGGGCTCAATGGCTACACCTTC. Encoded protein: CASRTGGGLNGYTF.

This clonotype has a count of ten or more. The rearrangement uses TRBV28 and TRBJ1-1; D unclear. CDR1 MDHEN and CDR2 SYDVKM come from the germline V gene. V was pared by 5 bases and J by 4 bases, with 14 bases between. The CDR3 extends over 14 amino acids. The CDR3 region is CASSPGGPITEAFF. The CDR3 DNA sequence: TGTGCCAGCAGTCCCGGTGGACCGATCACTGAAGCTTTCTTT.

This clonotype was seen at least ten times. V is TRBV28 and J is TRBJ1-4; D might be TRBD1 (6 bases). Trimming stripped 1 base from V and 8 bases from J, with 20 bases between. CDR3 length: 17 residues. Germline CDR1 MDHEN, CDR2 SYDVKM. CDR3 DNA sequence: TGTGCCAGCAGTTTATACCACAAAGGGGGGGAGCGGGAAAAACTGTTTTTT. Its protein is CASSLYHKGGEREKLFF.

This clonotype appeared a few times. The chain employs TRBV7-3 and TRBJ1-1; 9 bases are a match to TRBD1. The germline CDR1 and CDR2 sequences are SGHTA and FQGTGA. J gave up 8 bases and V 4 bases, and 8 bases lay outside the gene matches. This CDR3 region has 14 residues. The CDR3 DNA follows: TGTGCCAGCAGCTACCTTCCCGGGACAGGGGAAGCTTTCTTT. Its translation is CASSYLPGTGEAFF.

V usage is TRBV13 and J usage is TRBJ1-3; 7 bases line up with TRBD1. V gave up 10 bases and J gave up 3 bases; unmatched junction bases: 6. Per germline, CDR1 PRHDT and CDR2 FYEKMQ (reference sequence). This CDR3 has 13 residues. The CDR3 DNA sequence: TGTGCCATTTCACAGGGGTTTGGAAACACCATATATTTT. Its protein is CAISQGFGNTIYF.